Below, 32 T cell receptor beta chains from the same sample are listed, as sequenced in a study of cytomegalovirus exposure and HLA in healthy donors. Primers included in the PCR were 60 Vbeta and 13 Jbeta primers. Method: immunoSEQ multiplex PCR; TCRdb's copy keeps in-frame clones and lacks some. The data show around 200,000 clones, with approximately 79% seen just once and about 0.23% held by the top ten. The material sequenced was PBMCs. The receptor source for this set is a girl aged 2-10 years in good health and CMV-seronegative.

V gene TRBV7-9 combines with J gene TRBJ1-1; TRBD1 agrees at 12 bases. Germline loops: CDR1 SEHNR, CDR2 FQNEAQ (reference sequence). Germline trimming cut 3 bases from V and 3 bases from J; bases unmatched to any gene: 5. The CDR3 is 16 amino acids. As DNA, the CDR3 is TGTGCCAGCAGCTTGGGACAGGGGGCGCTGGACACTGAAGCTTTCTTT. The encoded protein is CASSLGQGALDTEAFF.

The chain links TRBV27 to TRBJ1-3; 12 bases agree with TRBD1. V was pared by 4 bases and J by 6 bases, with 4 bases of the junction left unmatched. The CDR3 contains 15 residues. CDR1 and CDR2 from the germline V gene are MNHEY and SMNVEV (reference sequence). Here the CDR3 DNA reads TGTGCCAGCAGTTCGGGACAGGGGGCTGTAAACACCATATATTTT. This gives the protein CASSSGQGAVNTIYF.

The V call is TRBV9, the J call TRBJ1-2; possible D gene TRBD1, 6 bases. This CDR3 contains 17 residues. Trimming shortened V by 3 bases and J by 0 bases, and 18 bases separated the two germline ends. Germline lookup yields CDR1 SGDLS and CDR2 YYNGEE. The CDR3 DNA sequence: TGTGCCAGCAGCGCTAACAGGGCCGTCTTCCCTAACTATGGCTACACCTTC. As protein: CASSANRAVFPNYGYTF.

The V call is TRBV21-1, the J call TRBJ2-3; whether TRBD1, the table's D call, matches the DNA was not checked. TRBV21-1 is flagged as a pseudogene. The CDR3 covers 13 residues. CDR3 loop: CASRQESTDTQYF. The CDR3 coding sequence is TGTGCCAGCCGTCAGGAATCCACAGATACGCAGTATTTT.

In the case of this clone: Other DNA variants within this sample encode the same CDR3. This chain links TRBV27 with TRBJ1-5, with D possibly being TRBD1 (6 bases). Germline CDR1 is MNHEY and CDR2 is SMNVEV (reference sequence). The CDR3 has 14 residues. Trimming removed 3 bases from V and 1 base from J, with 7 bases in between. In nucleotides, the CDR3 is TGTGCCAGCAGTTTGCAGGGGAGCAATCAGCCCCAGCATTTT. As protein: CASSLQGSNQPQHF.

V is TRBV9 and J is TRBJ2-5; TRBD2 might be the D (6 bases). The V end lost 0 bases, the J end lost 4 bases, and 13 bases lay between the germline ends. Germline assignment: CDR1 SGDLS and CDR2 YYNGEE. The CDR3 sequence is 15 residues long. This CDR3 reads CASSVGAEGRETQYF. CDR3 coding DNA: TGTGCCAGCAGCGTAGGGGCGGAGGGGCGAGAGACCCAGTACTTC. The full variable domain, its missing parts supplied by reference TRBV9 and TRBJ2-5, is DSGVTQTPKHLITATGQRVTLRCSPRSGDLSVYWYQQSLDQGLQFLIQYYNGEERAKGNILERFSAQQFPDLHSELNLSSLELGDSALYFCASSVGAEGRETQYFGPGTRLLVL.

The V gene is TRBV6-5, the J gene TRBJ1-6, with 8 bases lining up with TRBD1. Unmatched junction bases numbered 7, after V lost 7 bases and J lost 8 bases. CDR1 and CDR2 from the germline V gene are MNHEY and SVGAGI. The CDR3 contains 14 residues. CDR3 nucleotides: TGTGCCAGCAACCAGAGGGACAGGTATTCACCCCTCCACTTT. It translates to CASNQRDRYSPLHF.

This chain uses TRBV5-4 with TRBJ1-2; D may be TRBD1 (5 bases). Trimming shortened V by 0 bases and J by 4 bases, and 10 bases separated the two germline ends. This CDR3 spans 14 amino acids. Germline-derived CDR1 and CDR2 are SGHNT and YYREEE (reference sequence). The CDR3 is CASSLVDSFYGYTF. In nucleotides, the CDR3 is TGTGCCAGCAGCTTGGTCGACAGCTTCTATGGCTACACCTTC. The full variable domain, rest sourced from reference TRBV5-4 and TRBJ1-2, is ETGVTQSPTHLIKTRGQQVTLRCSSQSGHNTVSWYQQALGQGPQFIFQYYREEENGRGNFPPRFSGLQFPNYSSELNVNALELDDSALYLCASSLVDSFYGYTFGSGTRLTVV.

The CDR3 bases are TGTGCCTGGAGTGTGGGGGGAAACTACGAGCAGTACTTC. It yields the protein CAWSVGGNYEQYF. The chain combines TRBV30 with TRBJ2-7; D might be TRBD2 (6 bases). Germline V CDR1 and CDR2: GTSNPN, SVGIG (reference sequence). This CDR3 region has 13 residues. With 0 bases removed from V and 3 bases from J, the gap between germline ends came to 9 bases.

The chain links TRBV30 to TRBJ1-5, with D tentatively TRBD1 (6 bases). The CDR3 spans 13 residues. With 2 bases removed from V and 3 bases from J, the gap between germline ends came to 8 bases. Per the germline V gene, CDR1 is GTSNPN and CDR2 is SVGIG (reference sequence). The CDR3 nucleotides are TGTGCCTGGAGTCCAGGGGCCAATCAGCCCCAGCATTTT. Translated, it gives CAWSPGANQPQHF.

The chain employs TRBV27 and TRBJ1-2, with TRBD1 matching 7 bases. CDR1 is MNHEY, CDR2 SMNVEV, per germline (reference sequence). The CDR3 has 16 amino acids. V lost 1 base, J lost 3 bases, and 8 bases stayed unmatched. CDR3 coding DNA: TGTGCCAGCAGTTTATTTCAGGGGGACAGTTACTATGGCTACACCTTC. Its translation is CASSLFQGDSYYGYTF.

The V gene is TRBV5-4, the J gene TRBJ1-1; the match to TRBD1 covers 12 bases. Germline trimming cut 6 bases from V and 5 bases from J; bases unmatched to any gene: 11. This CDR3 has 16 amino acids. In germline, CDR1 is SGHNT, CDR2 YYREEE (reference sequence). CDR3 amino acids: CASTPRGQGARTEAFF. In DNA form, the CDR3 reads TGTGCCAGCACCCCGCGGGGACAGGGGGCGCGAACTGAAGCTTTCTTT.

About this clone: Other DNA sequences in the sample encode the same CDR3. V usage is TRBV7-9 and J usage is TRBJ2-3; a weak D match, TRBD2 (6 bases). CDR1 SEHNR and CDR2 FQNEAQ come from the germline V gene (reference sequence). The CDR3 loop spans 15 amino acids. Trimming cost V 1 base and J 1 base, with 9 bases left between them. The DNA for the CDR3 is TGTGCCAGCAGCTTAGTTACGGGGGGCACAGATACGCAGTATTTT. Amino acid sequence: CASSLVTGGTDTQYF.

This clone was picked up a small number of times. The chain links TRBV5-1 to TRBJ2-7, with 11 positions matching TRBD1. The ends lost 2 bases at V and 4 bases at J; junction bases unmatched: 2. This CDR3 has 14 amino acids. Germline V gene lookup returns CDR1 SGHRS and CDR2 YFSETQ. This chain's CDR3 is CASSFGTGGYEQYF. CDR3 in DNA: TGCGCCAGCAGCTTCGGGACAGGGGGTTACGAGCAGTACTTC.

The chain recombines TRBV9 with TRBJ2-2; 8 bases are a match to TRBD2. The CDR3 has 13 amino acids. Germline trimming cut 3 bases from V and 7 bases from J; bases unmatched to any gene: 2. Germline values: CDR1 SGDLS, CDR2 YYNGEE. CDR3 coding DNA: TGTGCCAGCAGCGATGGGACTAGCGGGGAGCTGTTTTTT. This sequence encodes CASSDGTSGELFF.

This clone was counted a few times. This sequence joins TRBV29-1 and TRBJ2-3; D is perhaps TRBD1 (5 bases). Trimming took 4 bases from V and 4 from J, leaving 9 bases between them. There are 12 residues in the CDR3. Germline CDR1 and CDR2: SQVTM and ANQGSEA. As DNA, the CDR3 is TGCAGCGTTGTAAGGGGCGCAGATACGCAGTATTTT. This translates into CSVVRGADTQYF.

The chain is built from TRBV5-4 and TRBJ2-5; D uncertain. V lost 2 bases and J 0 bases, leaving 14 bases between the germline ends. Looked up from germline, CDR1 is SGHNT and CDR2 is YYREEE (reference sequence). The CDR3 totals 16 residues. The CDR3 loop is CASSFRGEFNQETQYF. In nucleotides, the CDR3 is TGTGCCAGCAGCTTTAGAGGAGAGTTCAACCAAGAGACCCAGTACTTC.

This clone was observed a few times. The chain carries TRBV9 and TRBJ1-6; unclear D gene. Trimming pared 0 bases from V and 0 bases from J, leaving 7 bases between. There are 16 residues in the CDR3. The V gene's germline CDR1 is SGDLS and CDR2 YYNGEE. In DNA form, the CDR3 reads TGTGCCAGCAGCGTAGGGGCAGACTCCTATAATTCACCCCTCCACTTT. It codes for CASSVGADSYNSPLHF.

The chain joins TRBV5-1 to TRBJ2-5; perhaps TRBD2 as D (5 bases). Looked up from germline, CDR1 is SGHRS and CDR2 is YFSETQ. Trimming left V 4 bases short and J 4 bases short, with 14 bases between. The CDR3 covers 14 residues. In nucleotides, the CDR3 is TGCGCCAGCAGCCCTCGCCGGGGTTTAGAGACCCAGTACTTC. Translated, it gives CASSPRRGLETQYF. Supplemented by reference TRBV5-1 and TRBJ2-5, the full variable domain reads KAGVTQTPRYLIKTRGQQVTLSCSPISGHRSVSWYQQTPGQGLQFLFEYFSETQRNKGNFPGRFSGRQFSNSRSEMNVSTLELGDSALYLCASSPRRGLETQYFGPGTRLLVL.

The V gene is TRBV5-4, the J gene TRBJ1-6; 9 bases are shared with TRBD1. This CDR3 comprises 15 residues. In germline, CDR1 is SGHNT, CDR2 YYREEE (reference sequence). V dropped 2 bases and J dropped 10; count of bases not matched to a gene: 7. This CDR3 is CASSFPGTGNSPLHF. CDR3 DNA: TGTGCCAGCAGCTTCCCCGGGACAGGGAACTCACCCCTCCACTTT.

This chain joins TRBV5-1 and TRBJ1-1, with TRBD1 matching over 7 bases. V dropped 4 bases and J dropped 1; count of bases not matched to a gene: 10. The germline V gene has CDR1 SGHRS and CDR2 YFSETQ. The CDR3 runs to 16 residues. CDR3 in amino acids: CASSKLETGSNTEAFF. The CDR3 region has the DNA TGCGCCAGCAGCAAGTTAGAGACAGGGTCGAACACTGAAGCTTTCTTT.

This chain joins TRBV6-1 and TRBJ2-3; tentative D call: TRBD2 (5 bases). Trimming stripped 6 bases from V and 2 bases from J, with 12 bases between. Germline-derived CDR1 and CDR2 are MNHNS and SASEGT. The CDR3 runs 14 residues. CDR3 bases: TGTGCCAGCAGGGGCCCGGGGATCACAGATACGCAGTATTTT. This codes for CASRGPGITDTQYF.

The gene calls are TRBV27 and TRBJ1-2; D not certain. The germline gives CDR1 MNHEY, CDR2 SMNVEV (reference sequence). The CDR3 runs 13 residues. Trimming cost V 6 bases and J 8 bases, with 16 bases left between them. The CDR3 bases are TGTGCCAGCAGCATGTTTCCAGGTGGGGGCTACACCTTC. Translated: CASSMFPGGGYTF.

V gene TRBV2 combines with J gene TRBJ2-1; D might be TRBD2 (5 bases). The V and J ends lost 3 bases and 0 bases respectively, with 12 bases between them. Germline V gives CDR1 SNHLY, CDR2 FYNNEI. The CDR3 has 16 residues. The CDR3 region is CASSDPQADSYNEQFF. As DNA, the CDR3 is TGTGCCAGCAGTGACCCCCAAGCGGACTCCTACAATGAGCAGTTCTTC.

This sequence joins TRBV2 and TRBJ2-1, with 11 bases aligning to TRBD2. V shed 8 bases and J 6 bases; nucleotides not matched to a gene: 9. The CDR3 covers 15 residues. Looked up from germline, CDR1 is SNHLY and CDR2 is FYNNEI. The CDR3 DNA reads TGTGCCAGCTTGGTTAGCGGGAGGGCCACCAATGAGCAGTTCTTC. Protein product: CASLVSGRATNEQFF. Complete variable domain (other parts from reference TRBV2 and TRBJ2-1): EPEVTQTPSHQVTQMGQEVILRCVPISNHLYFYWYRQILGQKVEFLVSFYNNEISEKSEIFDDQFSVERPDGSNFTLKIRSTKLEDSAMYFCASLVSGRATNEQFFGPGTRLTVL.

This clone was counted only a few times. The rearrangement uses TRBV5-6 and TRBJ2-7; TRBD1 agrees at 9 bases. The CDR3 has 13 residues. Germline loops: CDR1 SGHDT, CDR2 YYEEEE. With V trimmed by 6 bases and J by 3 bases, 4 bases remained unmatched. The CDR3 spells CASTRQGVYEQYF. CDR3 DNA: TGTGCCAGCACCCGACAGGGGGTCTACGAGCAGTACTTC.

The gene calls are TRBV29-1 and TRBJ2-3, with 8 bases aligning to TRBD2. CDR3 size: 15 residues. V lost 5 bases and J lost 2; bases outside the gene matches: 9. Germline values: CDR1 SQVTM, CDR2 ANQGSEA. CDR3 in DNA: TGCAGCGTTACTGGGCCGGGAGGGGTCACAGATACGCAGTATTTT. This gives the protein CSVTGPGGVTDTQYF.

This chain links TRBV27 with TRBJ1-2, with D maybe TRBD1 (6 bases). V dropped 6 bases and J dropped 3 bases, with 14 bases sitting between them. Germline CDR1 is MNHEY and CDR2 is SMNVEV (reference sequence). The CDR3 runs 14 residues. CDR3 coding DNA: TGTGCCAGCAGGCCACTTGGACAGCACTATGGCTACACCTTC. Its translation is CASRPLGQHYGYTF.

The gene calls are TRBV13 and TRBJ2-7, with a weak D call TRBD1 (6 bases). The CDR3 has 13 amino acids. Germline-derived CDR1 and CDR2 are PRHDT and FYEKMQ (reference sequence). The V end was cut by 7 bases, the J end by 3 bases, with 13 bases between. CDR3 nucleotide sequence: TGTGCCAGCACCAAACAGGGATACTACGAGCAGTACTTC. Its protein product is CASTKQGYYEQYF.

The chain uses TRBV30 and TRBJ2-7; 10 bases fit TRBD2. The length of the CDR3 is 13 residues. V was pared by 6 bases and J by 3 bases, with 5 bases of the junction left unmatched. Germline V gene lookup returns CDR1 GTSNPN and CDR2 SVGIG (reference sequence). CDR3 DNA: TGTGCCTGCCAGGGACTAGCGCACTACGAGCAGTACTTC. The encoded protein is CACQGLAHYEQYF.

In its sample, this clone was seen once. The CDR3, as DNA: TGCAGCGTTGCTAGACTCCTTAGCTCCTACAATGAGCAGTTCTTC. Encoded protein: CSVARLLSSYNEQFF. The rearrangement uses TRBV29-1 and TRBJ2-1, with unresolved D. Germline CDR1 is SQVTM and CDR2 is ANQGSEA. CDR3 length: 15 residues. V gave up 4 bases and J gave up 0 bases, with 13 bases separating them.

The chain combines TRBV7-9 with TRBJ1-4; TRBD1 matches 8 bases. This CDR3 is built from 16 residues. Trimming removed 5 bases from V and 7 bases from J; junction bases left unmatched: 12. CDR1 SEHNR and CDR2 FQNEAQ come from the germline V gene (reference sequence). The CDR3: CASSRKPRGQGEKLFF. DNA for the CDR3: TGTGCCAGCAGCCGTAAACCCAGGGGGCAGGGTGAAAAACTGTTTTTT. The complete variable domain, with remaining parts taken from reference TRBV7-9 and TRBJ1-4, reads DTGVSQNPRHKITKRGQNVTFRCDPISEHNRLYWYRQTLGQGPEFLTYFQNEAQLEKSRLLSDRFSAERPKGSFSTLEIQRTEQGDSAMYLCASSRKPRGQGEKLFFGSGTQLSVL.